One sample yielded the 11 T cell receptor beta chains listed below, sequenced in a study of Ad26.COV2.S vaccination and SARS-CoV-2 variants. Treatment of the sample: roughly 18 received Ad26.COV2.S at low or high dose, single or two shots; five or six received placebo; per-sample allocation not given. Sampling happened 63 days after the first vaccine or placebo injection. TCRdb's table, derived via immunoSEQ multiplex PCR, lists solely in-frame clones and lacks some. The data contain a few hundred thousand clones, more than 75% of them seen just once; the ten biggest clones take up around 3.6%. The material was peripheral blood, obtained in a trial of Ad26.COV2.S vaccine versus placebo. Receptors originate from a person aged 18 to 65 who received the Ad26.COV2.S COVID-19 vaccine or a placebo.

In the case of this clone: The junction departs from germline at one end; a sequencing error may be responsible. The chain has TRBV7-6 and TRBJ1-5, with D perhaps matching TRBD1 (5 bases). In germline, CDR1 is SGHVS, CDR2 FNYEAQ. The CDR3 sequence is 16 residues long. The CDR3 loop is CASSLVGQGSHQPQHF. In DNA, the CDR3 is TGTGCCAGCAGCTTAGTTGGCCAGGGTAGCCATCAGCCCCAGCATTTT.

This rearrangement joins TRBV12-5 to TRBJ2-5, with D uncertain. The CDR3 is 15 residues long. CDR1 and CDR2 (germline): LGHNT, FRNRAP. V lost 4 bases and J lost 2, with 14 bases in between. In nucleotides, the CDR3 is TGTGCTAGTGGTTCCCTATTGCATGCTCAAGAGACCCAGTACTTC. Residues: CASGSLLHAQETQYF.

The genes are TRBV5-1 and TRBJ1-3; 8 bases line up with TRBD1. CDR1 and CDR2 from the germline V gene are SGHRS and YFSETQ. The J segment lost 4 bases and the V segment lost 4 bases, leaving 7 bases of the junction unmatched. The CDR3 runs 15 residues. The DNA for the CDR3 is TGCGCCAGCAGCCCAGCGGACAGGGTGGGAAACACCATATATTTT. This encodes CASSPADRVGNTIYF.

The gene calls are TRBV4-1 and TRBJ2-7; weak D call: TRBD2 (6 bases). Trimming shortened V by 1 base and J by 1 base, and 11 bases separated the two germline ends. The CDR3 loop spans 15 amino acids. Germline V gives CDR1 MGHRA, CDR2 YSYEKL. The CDR3 coding sequence is TGCGCCAGCAGCCAAGGGGGAGGTGAGTCCTACGAGCAGTACTTC. This gives the protein CASSQGGGESYEQYF.

This clone was seen just once. As DNA, the CDR3 is TGTGCCAGCAGTGACAGGGGTTCGAGCAATCAGCCCCAGCATTTT. Its protein product is CASSDRGSSNQPQHF. This chain joins TRBV6-1 and TRBJ1-5; perhaps TRBD1 as D (6 bases). Between the trimmed V and J ends, which lost 3 bases and 1 base, there was a span of 10 bases. CDR1 is MNHNS and CDR2 is SASEGT in the germline V gene. This CDR3 region has 15 residues.

J is TRBJ1-1 and V is TRBV5-5; no clear D. Trimming removed 4 bases from V and 4 bases from J, with 8 bases in between. The CDR3 contains 12 residues. Per germline, CDR1 SGHKS and CDR2 YYEKEE (reference sequence). The DNA of the CDR3 is TGTGCCAGCAGCCAAGGATTCACTGAAGCTTTCTTT. Its protein product is CASSQGFTEAFF.

The chain carries TRBV7-2 and TRBJ2-2; D is unclear. V gave up 5 bases and J gave up 0 bases, with 19 bases separating them. This CDR3 region has 18 residues. Germline CDR1 reads SGHTA; CDR2 reads FQGNSA. The CDR3 DNA sequence: TGTGCCAGCAGCGTCAGACGCGCAGGCCCTGCGAACACCGGGGAGCTGTTTTTT. As protein: CASSVRRAGPANTGELFF.

J is TRBJ1-2 and V is TRBV12-3 or TRBV12-4, with D unclear. V was cut by 7 bases and J by 8 bases, with 14 bases left in between. The CDR3 has 12 amino acids. CDR3 in DNA: TGTGCCAGCAACCCAGGTTTGCGAGGCTACACCTTC. Its translation is CASNPGLRGYTF.

The rearrangement uses TRBV7-2 and TRBJ2-1; 9 nucleotides line up with TRBD1. Germline loops: CDR1 SGHTA, CDR2 FQGNSA. The CDR3 loop spans 15 amino acids. The V and J ends lost 5 bases and 3 bases, in that order; junction bases with no gene match: 5. The DNA for the CDR3 is TGTGCCAGCAGCCGCACGGGACAGGGCTACAATGAGCAGTTCTTC. Its translation: CASSRTGQGYNEQFF.

The chain uses TRBV19 and TRBJ2-5; D remains unclear. This CDR3 has 15 residues. Trimming took off 10 bases at V and 1 base at J, with 19 bases between the two ends. Germline assignment: CDR1 LNHDA and CDR2 SQIVND (reference sequence). CDR3 in DNA: TGTGCCACCTCGGTAGGCCTAGGCCCCCAAGAGACCCAGTACTTC. Protein sequence: CATSVGLGPQETQYF.

The V call is TRBV5-6, the J call TRBJ2-5, with a possible D match to TRBD1 (6 bases). This CDR3 region has 13 residues. The V end was cut by 5 bases, the J end by 7 bases, with 15 bases between. Per the germline V gene, CDR1 is SGHDT and CDR2 is YYEEEE. The CDR3 bases are TGTGCCAGCAGAAAGACAGGTGCAGGGACCCAGTACTTC. Translated: CASRKTGAGTQYF.